One sample yielded the 27 T cell receptor beta chains listed below, sequenced in a study of blood T cells in healthy people across ages. For the second PCR, which ran for 7 to 11 cycles, a sample-barcoded 5' primer and a J-beta primer mix were used. TCRdb itself ran the 5' RACE reads through MiXCR, one entry per CDR3 protein. The repertoire holds 850,000 to 1,000,000 distinct CDR3 sequences, with around 48% as singletons. The sample consisted of blood. These receptors all stem from a man between 25 and 39 years old in good health.

The table lists this clonotype with a few counts. The V and J genes are TRBV20-1 and TRBJ1-5; no firm D call. V was clipped by 1 base and J by 4 bases, with 17 bases between them. The CDR3 totals 16 residues. CDR1 and CDR2 from the germline V gene are DFQATT and SNEGSKA (reference sequence). In DNA, the CDR3 is TGCAGTGCTAGAGGGGAGGGCGAGATTGGGAATCAGCCCCAGCATTTT. Its protein product is CSARGEGEIGNQPQHF.

The table lists this clonotype with a few counts. This chain links TRBV10-3 with TRBJ2-3; D call uncertain. The CDR3 contains 13 residues. Deletions cut 4 bases from V and 4 bases from J, with 9 bases between. Germline V gene lookup returns CDR1 ENHRY and CDR2 SYGVKD. The CDR3 reads CAISGGGADTQYF. The CDR3 DNA is TGTGCCATCAGTGGGGGTGGCGCAGATACGCAGTATTTT.

CDR3 region: CASSERRGSQETQYF. In nucleotides, the CDR3 is TGTGCCAGCAGTGAACGGCGAGGATCCCAAGAGACCCAGTACTTC. This chain uses TRBV6-1 with TRBJ2-5; D gene ambiguous. The ends were cut back, 2 bases at V and 1 base at J, with 11 bases in the middle. Germline loops: CDR1 MNHNS, CDR2 SASEGT. The CDR3 is 15 amino acids.

This chain uses TRBV7-9 with TRBJ1-2; D is possibly TRBD1 (5 bases). The CDR3 sequence is 15 residues long. With 4 bases removed from V and 4 bases from J, the gap between germline ends came to 16 bases. CDR1 and CDR2 (germline): SEHNR, FQNEAQ (reference sequence). In DNA, the CDR3 is TGTGCCAGCAGCTACGAACAGGACGGCTCCTATGGCTACACCTTC. Its protein product is CASSYEQDGSYGYTF.

This clonotype was seen a handful of times. The chain is built from TRBV24-1 and TRBJ2-1, with 9 bases matching TRBD1. The CDR3 loop spans 20 amino acids. Germline loops: CDR1 KGHDR, CDR2 SFDVKD. Trimming cost V 3 bases and J 1 base; bases outside gene matches: 15. CDR3 DNA: TGTGCCACCAGTGATGGACAGGGGCGAAAGCAGAACCCGTCCTACAATGAGCAGTTCTTC. This codes for CATSDGQGRKQNPSYNEQFF.

The chain uses TRBV6-1 and TRBJ1-1; D is unclear. This CDR3 has 14 amino acids. Trimming removed 2 bases from V and 11 bases from J, with 18 bases in between. Germline CDR1 is MNHNS and CDR2 is SASEGT. This CDR3 reads CASSEKYGMVVAFF. The CDR3 DNA reads TGTGCCAGCAGTGAAAAATACGGTATGGTTGTGGCTTTCTTT.

This clonotype was seen a few times. This chain connects TRBV4-2 to TRBJ1-4; D remains unclear. Germline assignment: CDR1 LGHNA and CDR2 YNFKEQ. The CDR3 runs to 18 residues. Trimming removed 0 bases from V and 2 bases from J, with 16 bases in between. This CDR3 reads CASSQDWQSRPTNEKLFF. In nucleotides, the CDR3 is TGTGCCAGCAGCCAAGATTGGCAGAGCCGCCCGACTAATGAAAAACTGTTTTTT.

The CDR3 bases are TGTGCCAGCAGTTACACCGGGGAGCGTGGGCAGTTCTTC. It is translated as CASSYTGERGQFF. This chain links TRBV6-2 or TRBV6-3 with TRBJ2-1, with D possibly TRBD2 on 5 matching bases. V dropped 2 bases and J dropped 12 bases, with 14 bases sitting between them. The CDR3 length is 13 residues. Germline V CDR1 and CDR2: MNHEY, SVGEGT.

The chain combines TRBV6-1 with TRBJ2-7, with unresolved D. Germline V gene sequence: CDR1 MNHNS, CDR2 SASEGT. Trimming took 2 bases from V and 6 from J, leaving 14 bases between them. The CDR3 extends over 14 amino acids. The CDR3 DNA reads as TGTGCCAGCAGTGAACCACTTTCGGCCCGCGAGCAGTACTTC. It is translated as CASSEPLSAREQYF.

This clonotype was detected only a few times. The V gene is TRBV20-1, the J gene TRBJ2-7; the D gene is possibly TRBD1 (6 bases). The germline V gene has CDR1 DFQATT and CDR2 SNEGSKA (reference sequence). The CDR3 length is 14 residues. Trimming shortened V by 5 bases and J by 0 bases, and 14 bases separated the two germline ends. CDR3 sequence: CSASGQGNSYEQYF. CDR3 sequence (DNA): TGCAGTGCTTCCGGGCAGGGGAACTCCTACGAGCAGTACTTC.

As regards this clonotype: A much larger clone lies one base from this, so it may be a read error. The V call is TRBV5-1, the J call TRBJ2-7; the D gene is possibly TRBD1 (5 bases). V was pared by 1 base and J by 7 bases, with 12 bases between. This CDR3 comprises 13 residues. The V gene's germline CDR1 is SGHRS and CDR2 YFSETQ. The chain's CDR3 is CASSLKTVGEQYF. Written as DNA, the CDR3 is TGCGCCAGCAGCTTGAAGACAGTGGGAGAGCAGTACTTC. The variable domain in full, completed from reference TRBV5-1 and TRBJ2-7, reads KAGVTQTPRYLIKTRGQQVTLSCSPISGHRSVSWYQQTPGQGLQFLFEYFSETQRNKGNFPGRFSGRQFSNSRSEMNVSTLELGDSALYLCASSLKTVGEQYFGPGTRLTVT.

A note on this clonotype: This CDR3 fails to terminate in the conserved phenylalanine or tryptophan, so it likely reflects a read error. CDR3 protein: CAGSQDEGYEQYC. The CDR3 nucleotides read TGTGCCGGCAGCCAAGATGAGGGCTACGAGCAGTACTGC. The chain links TRBV3-1 to TRBJ2-5; a possible D gene is TRBD2 (5 bases). Judging by the DNA end, TRBJ2-7 fits better; the J call may be wrong. There are 13 residues in the CDR3. Germline V gene lookup returns CDR1 LGHDT and CDR2 YNNKEL (reference sequence).

This clonotype was counted a single time. The genes are TRBV6-6 and TRBJ2-2; TRBD2 is a possible D gene (7 bases). The CDR3 spans 16 residues. CDR1 is MNHNY and CDR2 is SVGAGI in the germline V gene (reference sequence). V was pared by 2 bases and J by 1 base, with 11 bases between. In DNA form, the CDR3 reads TGTGCCAGCAGTTACATAGGGGGGGAGAACACCGGGGAGCTGTTTTTT. Translated: CASSYIGGENTGELFF.

This clonotype has only a few counts. This chain links TRBV2 with TRBJ2-1, with 7 nucleotides matching TRBD1. V shed 1 base and J 3 bases; nucleotides not matched to a gene: 6. Germline V gene data show CDR1 as SNHLY and CDR2 as FYNNEI. The CDR3 spans 16 residues. CDR3 coding DNA: TGTGCCAGCAGTGAAGACAAAAACAGGGGCTACAATGAGCAGTTCTTC. The encoded protein is CASSEDKNRGYNEQFF.

This clonotype was counted between two and nine times. The CDR3 sequence is CASSLSSSYNSPLHF. The CDR3, as DNA: TGTGCCAGCAGCTTGAGTAGCTCCTATAATTCACCCCTCCACTTT. The gene calls are TRBV7-2 and TRBJ1-6; no clear D gene. Trimming stripped 3 bases from V and 0 bases from J, with 6 bases between. The length of the CDR3 is 15 residues. Germline V CDR1 and CDR2: SGHTA, FQGNSA.

This clonotype was seen more than once but under ten times. The chain uses TRBV28 and TRBJ1-5; 7 positions match TRBD1. CDR3 length equals 16 residues. Germline V gene lookup returns CDR1 MDHEN and CDR2 SYDVKM. V gave up 0 bases and J gave up 6 bases; unmatched junction bases: 8. The CDR3 DNA reads TGTGCCAGCAGTTTATGGGTAGGGGGCAATGTTCAGCCCCAGCATTTT. Its protein product is CASSLWVGGNVQPQHF.

The chain links TRBV6-2 or TRBV6-3 to TRBJ2-1; 9 nucleotides agree with TRBD2. Germline CDR1 and CDR2: MNHEY and SVGEGT. This CDR3 comprises 17 residues. The V gene end was trimmed by 6 bases and the J gene end by 2 bases; junction bases not matched to a gene: 11. The CDR3 nucleotides are TGTGCCAGCAGACACCTTACAGCGGGGGGCCCCTACAATGAGCAGTTCTTC. Translating gives CASRHLTAGGPYNEQFF.

The chain couples TRBV5-1 to TRBJ2-7; 7 nucleotides match TRBD1. Per germline, CDR1 SGHRS and CDR2 YFSETQ. Losses at the gene ends were 4 bases for V and 3 bases for J; bases not matched to a gene: 10. This CDR3 has 15 residues. The CDR3 protein is CASSPLGDSYYEQYF. The CDR3 DNA is TGCGCCAGCAGCCCGCTTGGGGACAGCTACTACGAGCAGTACTTC.

This clonotype occurred a few times. The rearrangement uses TRBV10-3 and TRBJ2-7; 9 positions agree with TRBD1. Germline assignment: CDR1 ENHRY and CDR2 SYGVKD. CDR3 length equals 16 residues. The junction had 9 bases not matched to a gene; V was cut back by 6 bases and J by 0 bases. This chain's CDR3 is CAISGFDRGASYEQYF. CDR3 nucleotides: TGTGCCATCAGCGGATTCGACAGGGGGGCCTCCTACGAGCAGTACTTC.

This clonotype turned up a few times. The chain links TRBV7-8 to TRBJ1-1; no clear D. Germline CDR1 and CDR2: SGHVS and FQNEAQ. Trimming removed 5 bases at V and 0 bases at J, with 10 bases between. CDR3 length: 14 residues. The CDR3 DNA reads TGTGCCAGCAGCCGCTCGGAATTGAACACTGAAGCTTTCTTT. This gives the protein CASSRSELNTEAFF. Full variable domain (rest looked up from reference TRBV7-8 and TRBJ1-1): GAGVSQSPRYKVAKRGQDVALRCDPISGHVSLFWYQQALGQGPEFLTYFQNEAQLDKSGLPSDRFFAERPEGSVSTLKIQRTQQEDSAVYLCASSRSELNTEAFFGQGTRLTVV.

The V gene is TRBV6-5, the J gene TRBJ2-1; no clear D. This CDR3 region has 11 residues. V was clipped by 7 bases and J by 9 bases, with 10 bases between them. From germline, CDR1 is MNHEY and CDR2 SVGAGI. The CDR3 protein is CASMLLGEQFF. The CDR3 region has the DNA TGTGCCAGCATGTTGCTGGGTGAGCAGTTCTTC.

V and J are TRBV7-2 and TRBJ2-5, with D tentatively TRBD1 (7 bases). The CDR3 runs 15 residues. Germline-derived CDR1 and CDR2 are SGHTA and FQGNSA. V gave up 4 bases and J gave up 1 base, with 13 bases separating them. CDR3 protein: CASSSLRGAQETQYF. CDR3 DNA: TGTGCCAGCAGCTCCCTCAGGGGGGCCCAAGAGACCCAGTACTTC.

This chain uses TRBV6-5 with TRBJ2-7; D is uncertain. V was pared by 0 bases and J by 3 bases, with 15 bases between. In germline, CDR1 is MNHEY, CDR2 SVGAGI. This CDR3 has 16 amino acids. The chain's CDR3 is CASSYSIEGPDYEQYF. Written as DNA, the CDR3 is TGTGCCAGCAGTTACTCGATTGAAGGCCCCGACTACGAGCAGTACTTC.

This chain connects TRBV6-6 to TRBJ2-5, with 7 positions matching TRBD2. Germline CDR1 is MNHNY and CDR2 is SVGAGI (reference sequence). The CDR3 spans 17 residues. The junction had 15 bases not matched to a gene; V was cut back by 5 bases and J by 3 bases. This chain's CDR3 is CASSPPGVAGEKETQYF. The CDR3 DNA follows: TGTGCCAGCAGTCCGCCGGGCGTCGCGGGAGAAAAAGAGACCCAGTACTTC.

This clonotype appeared a few times. This chain connects TRBV7-2 to TRBJ2-3, with D possibly being TRBD2 (6 bases). The V gene's germline CDR1 is SGHTA and CDR2 FQGNSA. This CDR3 comprises 16 residues. V dropped 5 bases and J dropped 3 bases, with 18 bases sitting between them. CDR3 coding DNA: TGTGCCAGCAGCCAGGGCGCCAGCGGGTTTACAGATACGCAGTATTTT. Translating gives CASSQGASGFTDTQYF.

The chain has TRBV7-9 and TRBJ2-7; possibly TRBD1 or TRBD2 for D (5 bases each). Germline V gene data show CDR1 as SEHNR and CDR2 as FQNEAQ (reference sequence). V was trimmed by 0 bases and J by 2 bases, leaving 14 bases between them. There are 16 residues in the CDR3. The CDR3 here is CASSLAGGVAAYEQYF. CDR3 coding DNA: TGTGCCAGCAGCTTAGCTGGGGGAGTAGCCGCCTACGAGCAGTACTTC.

This chain uses TRBV27 with TRBJ1-5; the D gene is possibly TRBD1 (6 bases). There are 18 residues in the CDR3. Germline V lookup: CDR1 MNHEY, CDR2 SMNVEV (reference sequence). Trimming took off 6 bases at V and 0 bases at J, with 21 bases between the two ends. The DNA for the CDR3 is TGTGCCAGCAGCAGCCAAGGGGGGGCAGCTTTTAGCAATCAGCCCCAGCATTTT. Translation gives CASSSQGGAAFSNQPQHF.